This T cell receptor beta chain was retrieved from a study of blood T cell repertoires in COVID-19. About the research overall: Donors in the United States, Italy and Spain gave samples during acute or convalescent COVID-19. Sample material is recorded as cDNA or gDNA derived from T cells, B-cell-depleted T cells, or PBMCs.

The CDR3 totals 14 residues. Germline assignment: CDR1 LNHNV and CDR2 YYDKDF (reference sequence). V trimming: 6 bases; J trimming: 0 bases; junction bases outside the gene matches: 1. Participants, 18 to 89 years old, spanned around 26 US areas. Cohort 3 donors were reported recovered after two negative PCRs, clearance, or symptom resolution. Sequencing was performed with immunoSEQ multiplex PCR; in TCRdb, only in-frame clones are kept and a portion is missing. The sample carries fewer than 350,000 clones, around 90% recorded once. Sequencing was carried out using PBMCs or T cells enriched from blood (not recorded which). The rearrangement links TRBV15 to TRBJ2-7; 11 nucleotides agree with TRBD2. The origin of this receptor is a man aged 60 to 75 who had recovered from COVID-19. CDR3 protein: CATRGLAGSYEQYF. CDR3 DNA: TGTGCCACCAGAGGACTAGCGGGCTCCTACGAGCAGTACTTC.